This T cell receptor beta chain was found in a study of Graves' ophthalmopathy and Graves' hyperthyroidism (dated by TCRdb to between 2017 and 2018). Some background on the complete study: Peripheral blood was collected at initial diagnosis, before any treatment. Following sampling, methimazole starting at 30 mg daily was administered to hyperthyroidism patients, and high-dose intravenous methylprednisolone was administered to ophthalmopathy patients. To explore V-J signatures that distinguish ophthalmopathy from hyperthyroidism, a discovery set of about 99 patients was enrolled, made up of 43 with ophthalmopathy and fewer than 60 with stable hyperthyroidism. An independent validation cohort was composed of some 19 hyperthyroidism patients and about 16 patients who later progressed from hyperthyroidism to ophthalmopathy. In total, approximately 140 blood samples were TCR-sequenced: some 40 ophthalmopathy, some 75 hyperthyroidism and roughly 17 hyperthyroidism-to-ophthalmopathy patients. In 6 or 7 hyperthyroidism patients, T-cell repertoires of thyroid tissue and blood were compared. To tell Graves' ophthalmopathy apart from Graves' hyperthyroidism, and to predict which patients would progress to ophthalmopathy, the study relied on TCR beta repertoire signatures. Paper-wide results and their limitations: Among expanded thyroid clonotypes with frequency above 0.001, most also showed up in blood, which suggests that blood repertoires may reflect the thyroid immune response. No statistical method was used to predetermine the sample size, and group allocation was not hidden from the investigators. The 13-signature model separated ophthalmopathy from stable hyperthyroidism with over 85% sensitivity and just under 84% specificity in cross-validation, and 80%/75% in the test set. In validation, the model predicted ophthalmopathy progression with 70.59% sensitivity and about 73% specificity; around twelve predicted patients were CT-confirmed with GO in a median of approximately 6.5 months.

A patient counted as having stable hyperthyroidism if there was no progression to ophthalmopathy within 18 months of follow-up. The hyperthyroidism patients were 18 to 65 years old and newly diagnosed, with a disease duration of less than 2 months. Patients were excluded if they had other autoimmune diseases, uncontrolled infections, pregnancy or lactation. Clinical symptoms, serum thyroxine, TRAb, thyroid ultrasound and orbital computed tomography formed the basis of the diagnosis. Using Ficoll-Paque density gradient centrifugation, PBMCs were isolated from 9.5 to 10 ml of fresh peripheral blood. Total RNA was extracted with Trizol reagent and quality-checked on an Agilent 2100 Bioanalyzer. CDR1 and CDR2 are read off the germline V gene (reference sequence) as LNHDA and SQIVND. A distance of 12 bases separates the germline ends of V and J, which lose 1 base and 5 bases respectively. Its CDR3 holds 14 amino acids, cysteine through phenylalanine. Of the read, only the CDR3 DNA is kept; its 42 bases are in frame from base 1.

At least ten counts were recorded for this clonotype. The antigen it binds to is not known. No base quality information exists; no much larger clone differs at one position. For repertoire sequencing, the TCR beta CDR3 regions were amplified from RNA transcripts. HTBI primers and the Qiagen OneStep RT-PCR kit were used in a first-round RT-PCR, which was followed by a second-round multiplex PCR, size selection and purification. Sequencing of the libraries was carried out on an Illumina HiSeq2000 in paired-end mode with 100 bp reads. The study's own analysis went as follows. SOAPnuke was used to process the reads, removing any read that contained adapters or uncalled bases, had a mean Phred below 15, or lacked an exact match to the constant primer or identifier. High-quality paired reads were merged with COPE v1.2.5. Each unique nucleotide sequence was defined as a clonotype, and clonotypes were aligned to IMGT TRB V, D and J references with MiTCR v1.1. Only V-J combinations with frequency above 0.0001 were analysed, covering over 99% of repertoires. A TCR clonal expansion and chaos score per V-J combination was defined as the ratio of F50 clonal expansion to chaos observed in the TCRdist matrix. Features were reduced by Welch's t-statistics and random forest to approximately 12 V-J combinations, which fed a naive Bayes classifier. The similarity between thyroid and blood repertoires was quantified using the Morisita-Horn index. In-frame beta chains were kept once TCRdb had trimmed the public reads at Q25 with fastp and called clones with MiXCR. Each record represents a unique CDR3 protein, reported with the most common genes and DNA among its rows. TCRdb, rather than the study authors, made the V and J calls. The sample table shows roughly 400,000 distinct CDR3 sequences, and approximately 17% are seen once. The ten most abundant clones make up roughly 2.4% of the sample.

The sequence joins TRBV19 to TRBJ2-7; TRBD1 is perhaps the D gene, given 6 matching bases. The origin of this receptor is an adult woman with stable Graves' hyperthyroidism. Sequencing input: peripheral blood. Read as DNA, the sequence is TGTGCCAGTAGTATAGGCAGGGGCCGGGACGAGCAGTACTTC. Its translation is CASSIGRGRDEQYF. This CDR3, with the reference TRBV19 and TRBJ2-7 proteins standing in past its ends, gives the full variable domain DGGITQSPKYLFRKEGQNVTLSCEQNLNHDAMYWYRQDPGQGLRLIYYSQIVNDFQKGDIAEGYSVSREKKESFPLTVTSAQKNPTAFYLCASSIGRGRDEQYFGPGTRLTVT.